Following are 21 T cell receptor beta chains from one sample sequenced in a study of T-cell reconstitution after alpha-beta-depleted transplantation in children. Antigen specificity for these receptors is unknown. Library preparation (for TCRbeta) was performed with unique molecular identifiers. Each CDR3 protein gets one entry after TCRdb re-called the PCR reads with MiXCR. The data contain some 300,000 distinct CDR3 sequences, almost 8% of them singletons. Study findings and constraints: T-cell counts and diversity at one year post-transplant came mainly from newly produced T cells.

This material consisted of peripheral blood, taken 360 days after TCRalphabeta/CD19-depleted stem cell transplant. These receptors all stem from a female patient aged 2-10 years who had a stem cell transplant for Fanconi anemia, so the T cells may come from the graft donor.

This clonotype was found many times. This chain links TRBV11-2 with TRBJ2-5; D is uncertain. Trimming cost V 0 bases and J 3 bases, with 11 bases left between them. CDR3 length: 15 amino acids. From germline, CDR1 is SGHAT and CDR2 FQNNGV. Here the CDR3 DNA reads TGTGCCAGCAGCTTAGAGGGCAGAAACGAAGAGACCCAGTACTTC. Translated, it gives CASSLEGRNEETQYF.

Many counts were recorded for this clonotype. This CDR3 is CASSEFHRVAGELFF. The DNA of the CDR3 is TGTGCCAGCAGTGAATTTCACAGGGTGGCCGGGGAGCTGTTTTTT. This chain links TRBV25-1 with TRBJ2-2, with D possibly matching TRBD1 (6 bases). This CDR3 contains 15 residues. V lost 1 base, J lost 6 bases, and 12 bases lay in between. From germline, CDR1 is MGHDK and CDR2 SYGVNS. Based on the CDR3 plus reference TRBV25-1 and TRBJ2-2, the full variable domain is EADIYQTPRYLVIGTGKKITLECSQTMGHDKMYWYQQDPGMELHLIHYSYGVNSTEKGDLSSESTVSRIRTEHFPLTLESARPSHTSQYLCASSEFHRVAGELFFGEGSRLTVL.

This clonotype turned up a few times. The chain recombines TRBV5-1 with TRBJ1-4, with D uncertain. Between the trimmed V and J ends, which lost 4 bases and 8 bases, there was a span of 9 bases. Looked up from germline, CDR1 is SGHRS and CDR2 is YFSETQ. This CDR3 is 12 amino acids long. This chain's CDR3 is CASSMEGEKLFF. Here the CDR3 DNA reads TGCGCCAGCAGCATGGAGGGAGAAAAACTGTTTTTT.

This chain connects TRBV6-5 to TRBJ1-5, with D unclear. The CDR3 is 16 residues long. Per the germline V gene, CDR1 is MNHEY and CDR2 is SVGAGI. The V gene lost 4 bases and the J gene lost 0 bases, with 13 bases spanning the gap. The CDR3 coding sequence is TGTGCCAGCAGTTCAACAGCCTTACATAGCAATCAGCCCCAGCATTTT. Protein product: CASSSTALHSNQPQHF.

This clonotype appeared many times. CDR3 DNA sequence: TGTGCCATCAGAGCCCTAGCGGGAGACCCCCAAGGGCATGAGCAGTTCTTC. Its protein product is CAIRALAGDPQGHEQFF. V usage is TRBV10-3 and J usage is TRBJ2-1; 10 bases line up with TRBD2. The CDR3 sequence is 17 residues long. V lost 6 bases to trimming and J lost 8 bases; unmatched junction nucleotides: 16. Germline CDR1 and CDR2: ENHRY and SYGVKD.

About this clonotype itself: This may be a read error: a much more frequent sequence differs by one nucleotide. This chain connects TRBV7-9 to TRBJ1-1; D not resolved. The CDR3 is 15 amino acids. CDR1 and CDR2 (germline): SEHNR, FQNEAQ (reference sequence). V was shortened by 4 bases and J by 6 bases, with 18 bases between the two germline ends. The CDR3 DNA sequence: TGTGCCAGCAGCTGGCCAACACGGCCTTCAGCTGAAGCTTTCTTT. Translated, it gives CASSWPTRPSAEAFF.

In the case of this clonotype: A much larger clone differs from this one at a single base, so this may be a read error. The final CDR3 position lacks the conserved phenylalanine or tryptophan, pointing to a likely read error. The genes are TRBV7-9 and TRBJ2-5; TRBD2 matches at 7 bases. The CDR3 spans 16 residues. Per germline, CDR1 SEHNR and CDR2 FQNEAQ (reference sequence). After removal of 5 bases from V and 0 bases from J, the junction contained 9 bases not matched to a gene. DNA of the CDR3: TGTGCCAGCAGCCCGGGGGAGAGCGGGGACCAAGAGACCCAGTACTTA. This gives the protein CASSPGESGDQETQYL.

The V and J genes are TRBV5-8 and TRBJ1-1; perhaps TRBD1 as D (5 bases). The CDR3 runs 13 residues. Trimming pared 4 bases from V and 2 bases from J, leaving 9 bases between. Germline lookup yields CDR1 SGHTS and CDR2 YDEGEE. Written as DNA, the CDR3 is TGTGCCAGCAGCCCGGACATCAACACTGAAGCTTTCTTT. Protein sequence: CASSPDINTEAFF.

This clonotype has only a few counts. The V and J genes are TRBV7-8 and TRBJ1-1, with 10 positions matching TRBD1. The trim removed 5 bases at V and 0 bases at J, leaving 9 bases unmatched. The CDR3 runs 17 residues. Germline CDR1 SGHVS, CDR2 FQNEAQ. CDR3: CASSPRTGGLMNTEAFF. DNA of the CDR3: TGTGCCAGCAGCCCCCGGACAGGGGGACTCATGAACACTGAAGCTTTCTTT.

This clonotype was picked up many times. V gene TRBV4-2 combines with J gene TRBJ2-7; D may be TRBD2 (6 bases). Germline V lookup: CDR1 LGHNA, CDR2 YNFKEQ. V was cut by 4 bases and J by 6 bases, with 16 bases left in between. CDR3 length: 14 residues. CDR3 in amino acids: CASSRLWEDREQYF. DNA of the CDR3: TGTGCCAGCAGCCGTCTGTGGGAGGATCGCGAGCAGTACTTC.

This clonotype was observed many times. V usage is TRBV5-1 and J usage is TRBJ2-3; perhaps TRBD1 as D (6 bases). The germline V and J ends were trimmed by 0 bases and 4 bases, with 9 bases remaining between them. Germline values: CDR1 SGHRS, CDR2 YFSETQ. The CDR3 is made up of 14 amino acids. The CDR3 sequence is CASSLAGTPDTQYF. CDR3 bases: TGCGCCAGCAGCTTGGCCGGGACACCAGATACGCAGTATTTT.

This clonotype occurred many times. J is TRBJ2-3 and V is TRBV7-8; D gene unclear. The CDR3 has 13 amino acids. Germline V gene sequence: CDR1 SGHVS, CDR2 FQNEAQ. Trimming took 4 bases from V and 0 from J, leaving 5 bases between them. The CDR3 loop is CASSYKSTDTQYF. CDR3 bases: TGTGCCAGCAGCTATAAAAGCACAGATACGCAGTATTTT.

This chain uses TRBV20-1 with TRBJ1-2; D is perhaps TRBD1 (6 bases). Germline CDR1 and CDR2: DFQATT and SNEGSKA (reference sequence). This CDR3 spans 15 amino acids. V lost 0 bases and J 4 bases, leaving 15 bases between the germline ends. CDR3 nucleotides: TGCAGTGCTAGAGACCGAACAGGGTTGAGCTATGGCTACACCTTC. It codes for CSARDRTGLSYGYTF.

This clonotype was observed at least ten times. The rearrangement joins TRBV20-1 to TRBJ1-2; TRBD1 is a possible D gene (5 bases). This CDR3 comprises 14 residues. Looked up from germline, CDR1 is DFQATT and CDR2 is SNEGSKA (reference sequence). V lost 5 bases and J 2 bases, leaving 15 bases between the germline ends. Written as DNA, the CDR3 is TGCAGTGCTCAGAGTCGGGGCCTAAACTATGGCTACACCTTC. It yields the protein CSAQSRGLNYGYTF.

This clonotype was counted only a few times. The V gene is TRBV19, the J gene TRBJ2-3; D unclear. This CDR3 has 12 amino acids. Germline V gene sequence: CDR1 LNHDA, CDR2 SQIVND (reference sequence). V shed 3 bases and J shed 7 bases, with 8 bases lying between them. CDR3 in amino acids: CASSMEDHTQYF. As DNA, the CDR3 is TGTGCCAGTAGTATGGAAGATCATACGCAGTATTTT.

In this sample, this clonotype turned up many times. The chain links TRBV20-1 to TRBJ2-4, with D possibly being TRBD1 or TRBD2 (5 bases each). The CDR3 is 14 residues long. V lost 6 bases, J lost 1 base, and 13 bases lay in between. The V gene's germline CDR1 is DFQATT and CDR2 SNEGSKA (reference sequence). CDR3 region: CSAGTLGAKNIQYF. For the CDR3, the DNA is TGCAGTGCCGGGACCCTAGGGGCCAAAAACATTCAGTACTTC.

The chain is built from TRBV24-1 and TRBJ2-7; TRBD1 agrees at 9 bases. The CDR3 covers 15 residues. Germline V lookup: CDR1 KGHDR, CDR2 SFDVKD. The junction had 6 bases not matched to a gene; V was cut back by 3 bases and J by 4 bases. Written as DNA, the CDR3 is TGTGCCACCAGTGATCCCGGGACAGGGTTTTACGAGCAGTACTTC. The encoded protein is CATSDPGTGFYEQYF.

This chain joins TRBV11-2 and TRBJ1-1; 7 bases are shared with TRBD1. The CDR3 spans 14 residues. J gave up 4 bases and V 5 bases, and 7 bases lay outside the gene matches. Germline assignment: CDR1 SGHAT and CDR2 FQNNGV. Here the CDR3 reads CASSPWTGGTEAFF. In nucleotides, the CDR3 is TGTGCCAGCAGCCCCTGGACAGGAGGCACTGAAGCTTTCTTT.

The sample holds many counts of this clonotype. V usage is TRBV12-3 or TRBV12-4 and J usage is TRBJ2-5; maybe TRBD2 (6 bases). This CDR3 spans 15 amino acids. V lost 6 bases to trimming and J lost 5 bases, with 19 bases between them. The CDR3, as DNA: TGTGCCAGCAGCCCTCGGGATCGGGGGAGGGAGACCCAGTACTTC. As protein: CASSPRDRGRETQYF.

This clonotype was seen many times. The rearrangement links TRBV5-1 to TRBJ1-5, with 7 bases identical to TRBD1. With V trimmed by 4 bases and J by 4 bases, 5 bases remained unmatched. Germline V lookup: CDR1 SGHRS, CDR2 YFSETQ. The length of the CDR3 is 14 residues. The DNA of the CDR3 is TGCGCCAGCAGCCCACAGGGGAATAATCAGCCCCAGCATTTT. Translation: CASSPQGNNQPQHF.

Many counts were recorded for this clonotype. The rearrangement links TRBV5-6 to TRBJ1-4, with D perhaps matching TRBD1 (6 bases). Trimming took off 4 bases at V and 5 bases at J, with 15 bases between the two ends. CDR3 length: 15 residues. Germline CDR1 and CDR2: SGHDT and YYEEEE. The CDR3 sequence: CASSNWGGSNEKLFF. The DNA for the CDR3 is TGTGCCAGCAGCAATTGGGGGGGCTCGAATGAAAAACTGTTTTTT.